These 5 T cell receptor beta chains originate from one sample sequenced in a study of cytomegalovirus exposure and HLA in healthy donors. Primers: 60 Vbeta forward and 13 Jbeta reverse. Method: immunoSEQ multiplex PCR; TCRdb's copy keeps in-frame clones and lacks some. Of about 110,000 clones listed, more than 70% were seen once; the top ten hold about 8%. Sequences were obtained from PBMCs. Receptors were obtained from a man aged 25-45 years in good health and CMV-seronegative.

The CDR3 sequence: CASSIAAGAGYEQYF. The DNA of the CDR3 is TGTGCCAGTAGTATAGCGGCGGGAGCTGGCTACGAGCAGTACTTC. The chain uses TRBV19 and TRBJ2-7; 7 bases line up with TRBD2. J lost 3 bases, V lost 1 base, and 6 bases had no gene match. The germline V gene encodes CDR1 LNHDA and CDR2 SQIVND (reference sequence). The CDR3 contains 15 residues.

The chain joins TRBV7-2 to TRBJ2-4, with 8 bases lining up with TRBD1. The CDR3 length is 17 residues. Germline values: CDR1 SGHTA, CDR2 FQGNSA. The trim removed 1 base at V and 7 bases at J, leaving 12 bases unmatched. The CDR3 nucleotides read TGTGCCAGCAGCTTAGATTTGGGACAGGCAGTAAGGAACATTCAGTACTTC. Its protein product is CASSLDLGQAVRNIQYF.

The sample holds a few counts of this clone. This chain connects TRBV6-5 to TRBJ1-3; D call uncertain. CDR1 is MNHEY, CDR2 SVGAGI, per germline. V was cut by 4 bases and J by 9 bases, with 7 bases left in between. CDR3 length: 11 amino acids. The CDR3 region has the DNA TGTGCCAGCAGTTTGGGAGGCACCATATATTTT. Protein sequence: CASSLGGTIYF.

This clone was observed once. This chain uses TRBV11-2 with TRBJ2-7; 8 bases agree with TRBD1. The CDR3 spans 15 residues. Germline CDR1 is SGHAT and CDR2 is FQNNGV. The junction had 1 base not matched to a gene; V was cut back by 0 bases and J by 0 bases. CDR3 sequence reads: CASSLDRGLSYEQYF. CDR3 bases: TGTGCCAGCAGCTTAGACAGGGGGCTCTCCTACGAGCAGTACTTC.

The gene calls are TRBV6-6 and TRBJ2-5, with 7 nucleotides matching TRBD1. The ends lost 7 bases at V and 2 bases at J; junction bases unmatched: 10. CDR1 and CDR2 (germline): MNHNY, SVGAGI (reference sequence). The CDR3 extends over 15 amino acids. The CDR3 reads CASKAQTGRQETQYF. Here the CDR3 DNA reads TGTGCCAGCAAGGCCCAGACAGGGCGACAAGAGACCCAGTACTTC.